This T cell receptor (beta chain) came from a study of T cell responses to AZD1222 COVID-19 vaccine. Study-level results: At baseline, just a handful of AZD1222 recipients tested seropositive. Most donors were white British and more were female, and clonal diversity was possibly underestimated.

CDR3 length equals 18 residues. Germline V lookup: CDR1 MDHEN, CDR2 SYDVKM. Trimming left V 7 bases short and J 7 bases short, with 26 bases between. The method was immunoSEQ multiplex PCR; TCRdb's version includes in-frame clones alone and lacks a portion of them. Of approximately 80,000 clones in the sample, 70% to 90% are singletons; the top ten hold around 3.6%. In its sample, this clone is large. Antigen unknown. The chain combines TRBV28 with TRBJ1-6; D possibly corresponds to TRBD1 (6 bases). This receptor was taken from an adult who received the AZD1222 COVID-19 vaccine. The sample in question was peripheral blood, obtained 28 days after the second AZD1222 dose. The CDR3 loop is CASTSPPRRGAANSPLHF. CDR3 in DNA: TGTGCCAGCACTTCTCCCCCCCGTCGGGGGGCGGCGAATTCACCCCTCCACTTT.